This T cell receptor beta chain derives from a study of T cells in Graves' hyperthyroidism and ophthalmopathy. Germline loops: CDR1 SGHRS, CDR2 YFSETQ. CDR3 length: 15 amino acids. The V gene end was trimmed by 5 bases and the J gene end by 3 bases; junction bases not matched to a gene: 7. Diagnoses used clinical symptoms, serum thyroxine and TRAb, thyroid ultrasound and orbital computed tomography. This clonotype was counted between two and nine times. Antigen unknown. Findings of the study overall: The majority of expanded thyroid clonotypes above 0.001 also appeared in blood. Ophthalmopathy cases were set apart from stable hyperthyroidism by a 13 V-J model.

Amplification yielded TCR beta CDR3 regions, with RNA transcripts as the source. An initial round of RT-PCR targeting the TCR CDR3 relied on the HTBI primer set. TCRdb re-called the multiplex PCR reads through MiXCR, storing one row per CDR3 protein. Counted here are about 560,000 distinct CDR3 sequences, about 43% occurring once; the ten biggest clones make up approximately 8.2%. The clonotype was recovered from a woman between 18 and 29 years old with Graves' hyperthyroidism. The sequencing input was peripheral blood or thyroid tissue (not recorded which). The chain combines TRBV5-1 with TRBJ1-1; TRBD1 matches 10 bases. The CDR3 nucleotides read TGCGCCAGCAGTAATGTCGGGACAGGGGACACTGAAGCTTTCTTT. This translates into CASSNVGTGDTEAFF. The entire variable domain, with the rest obtained from reference TRBV5-1 and TRBJ1-1, is as follows: KAGVTQTPRYLIKTRGQQVTLSCSPISGHRSVSWYQQTPGQGLQFLFEYFSETQRNKGNFPGRFSGRQFSNSRSEMNVSTLELGDSALYLCASSNVGTGDTEAFFGQGTRLTVV.